This T cell receptor (beta chain) was recorded in a study of cytotoxic CD8 clonotypes in ibrutinib-treated CLL. Study-level background: Partial responders roughly 25, complete 2; 12 progressed and some 15 stayed in remission by median around 68 months. An average of around 250,000 productive templates and 80,000 to 95,000 productive rearrangements was obtained per sample.

Germline loops: CDR1 MDHEN, CDR2 SYDVKM. V dropped 4 bases and J dropped 8; count of bases not matched to a gene: 9. The CDR3 is made up of 14 amino acids. The table came from immunoSEQ multiplex PCR; TCRdb's copy has only in-frame clones and leaves some out. Of approximately 100,000 clones listed, approximately 58% are singletons. The chain recombines TRBV28 with TRBJ1-2; 8 bases are a match to TRBD1. The sequencing used PBMCs, collected after 24 months of ibrutinib treatment. The sequence was obtained from a human donor with chronic lymphocytic leukemia. CDR3 residues: CASSSGQGRTGYTF. CDR3 in DNA: TGTGCCAGCAGTTCCGGACAGGGCCGGACGGGCTACACCTTC.